This T cell receptor beta chain appears in the sequencing data of a study of cytomegalovirus exposure and HLA in healthy donors. Overall study results and limits: Researchers had no immune exposure information except CMV serostatus available. A link between a missense DCLRE1C variant and TCR beta V- and J-gene trimming emerged from a later analysis.

The V and J ends lost 4 bases and 7 bases, in that order; junction bases with no gene match: 8. This CDR3 spans 13 amino acids. Looked up from germline, CDR1 is SQVTM and CDR2 is ANQGSEA. Notes on this clone: Its antigen is unknown.

The PCR was carried out with 60 Vbeta primers and 13 Jbeta primers. Profiling relied on immunoSEQ multiplex PCR, and the TCRdb table lists in-frame clones only, not all of them. Its listing shows some 89,000 clones. Material for sequencing was PBMCs. The V and J genes are TRBV29-1 and TRBJ2-3; 7 bases are a match to TRBD2. The sequence was obtained from a woman between 25 and 40 years old in good health and CMV-seronegative. The CDR3 nucleotides are TGCAGCGTTGGGGCGGGGGACGGGCATACGCAGTATTTT. It is translated as CSVGAGDGHTQYF.